This T cell receptor (beta chain) was captured in a study of graft-versus-host responses after intestinal transplantation. CDR1 MDHEN and CDR2 SYDVKM come from the germline V gene. The V end was cut by 3 bases, the J end by 7 bases, with 9 bases between. The CDR3 is made up of 13 amino acids. Sequencing used immunoSEQ multiplex PCR; TCRdb keeps in-frame clones, though not all of them. The sample consists of fewer than 45,000 clones, 90% to 95% of them appearing once. V gene TRBV28 combines with J gene TRBJ1-4, with D uncertain. Sequenced material: PBMCs, taken 524 days after transplant. This clonotype was sampled from a human patient who received an intestinal transplant, so some T cells may come from the graft donor. Written as DNA, the CDR3 is TGTGCCAGCAGTTTGAACTGGGGTGAAAAACTGTTTTTT. As protein: CASSLNWGEKLFF.